This paragraph reports one T cell receptor (beta chain). The sample comes from a study of blood T cell repertoires in COVID-19. The V gene end was trimmed by 4 bases and the J gene end by 0 bases; junction bases not matched to a gene: 7. CDR1 is SGHRS and CDR2 is YFSETQ in the germline V gene. The CDR3 length is 16 residues. Method: immunoSEQ multiplex PCR; TCRdb's copy keeps in-frame clones and lacks some. Here the sample spans 150,000 to 160,000 clones, around 84% being singletons. Sequences were obtained from peripheral blood. The chain couples TRBV5-1 to TRBJ1-5; 7 bases align to TRBD1. This TCR was recovered from a man older than 75 with acute or convalescent COVID-19. CDR3 residues: CASSPGGTASNQPQHF. DNA for the CDR3: TGCGCCAGCAGCCCGGGGGGGACAGCTAGCAATCAGCCCCAGCATTTT. The full variable domain, rest sourced from reference TRBV5-1 and TRBJ1-5, is KAGVTQTPRYLIKTRGQQVTLSCSPISGHRSVSWYQQTPGQGLQFLFEYFSETQRNKGNFPGRFSGRQFSNSRSEMNVSTLELGDSALYLCASSPGGTASNQPQHFGDGTRLSIL.